This entry lists 28 T cell receptor beta chains sequenced from one sample in a study of blood T cells in healthy people across ages. A sample-barcoded 5' primer and a J-beta primer mix were used in a second PCR of about 6 to 11 cycles. TCRdb re-called the 5' RACE reads with MiXCR, one entry per CDR3 protein. Among some 780,000 distinct CDR3 sequences, approximately 60% were seen once, and the ten largest hold roughly 24%. Sequencing was carried out using blood. Receptor source: a man aged 40-49 years in good health.

The chain combines TRBV7-6 with TRBJ1-1, with D perhaps matching TRBD1 (6 bases). V shed 2 bases and J shed 6 bases, with 13 bases lying between them. This CDR3 is built from 14 residues. CDR1 and CDR2 (germline): SGHVS, FNYEAQ. This CDR3 is CASSLFTGCAEAFF. CDR3 sequence (DNA): TGTGCCAGCAGCTTATTCACAGGGTGCGCTGAAGCTTTCTTT.

V usage is TRBV7-6 and J usage is TRBJ1-6; D remains unclear. CDR1 is SGHVS and CDR2 is FNYEAQ in the germline V gene. This CDR3 comprises 17 residues. Trimming removed 5 bases at V and 0 bases at J, with 14 bases between. In DNA, the CDR3 is TGTGCCAGCAGCCAGCATCCCGGGAGCTCCTATAATTCACCCCTCCACTTT. Its protein product is CASSQHPGSSYNSPLHF.

This chain joins TRBV5-1 and TRBJ2-2, with D perhaps TRBD1 or TRBD2 (6 bases each). Germline CDR1 reads SGHRS; CDR2 reads YFSETQ. The CDR3 extends over 15 amino acids. The V end lost 0 bases, the J end lost 5 bases, and 11 bases lay between the germline ends. The CDR3 coding sequence is TGCGCCAGCAGCTTGGGGGGGGCCCGGACCGGGGAGCTGTTTTTT. Translation gives CASSLGGARTGELFF. The full variable domain, completed using reference TRBV5-1 and TRBJ2-2, is KAGVTQTPRYLIKTRGQQVTLSCSPISGHRSVSWYQQTPGQGLQFLFEYFSETQRNKGNFPGRFSGRQFSNSRSEMNVSTLELGDSALYLCASSLGGARTGELFFGEGSRLTVL.

The CDR3 region is CSAKGTSGTPNQLITDTQYF. The DNA of the CDR3 is TGCAGTGCGAAAGGGACTAGCGGGACGCCTAACCAACTTATCACAGATACGCAGTATTTT. V gene TRBV20-1 combines with J gene TRBJ2-3; TRBD2 aligns across 13 bases. The junction had 20 bases not matched to a gene; V was cut back by 6 bases and J by 2 bases. The CDR3 sequence is 20 residues long. The germline V gene has CDR1 DFQATT and CDR2 SNEGSKA (reference sequence).

The chain couples TRBV5-4 to TRBJ1-1; perhaps TRBD1 as D (5 bases). This CDR3 contains 15 residues. V lost 4 bases and J lost 5, with 18 bases in between. CDR1 is SGHNT, CDR2 YYREEE, per germline (reference sequence). The CDR3 is CASSDIQTARTEAFF. CDR3 sequence (DNA): TGTGCCAGCAGCGATATACAGACAGCCAGAACTGAAGCTTTCTTT.

This chain joins TRBV9 and TRBJ2-2, with TRBD1 identical over 10 bases. The CDR3 has 15 residues. Looked up from germline, CDR1 is SGDLS and CDR2 is YYNGEE. J gave up 3 bases and V 5 bases, and 4 bases lay outside the gene matches. The CDR3 region has the DNA TGTGCCAGCAGTCCGACAGGGGGCGACACCGGGGAGCTGTTTTTT. Its protein product is CASSPTGGDTGELFF.

The gene calls are TRBV29-1 and TRBJ2-1, with D possibly being TRBD2 (6 bases). CDR1 and CDR2 (germline): SQVTM, ANQGSEA. The CDR3 spans 11 residues. The CDR3, as DNA: TGCAGGGGGGACTGGAGGCGAGAGCAGTTCTTC. Residues: CRGDWRREQFF.

This rearrangement joins TRBV18 to TRBJ2-1, with D possibly matching TRBD2 (6 bases). V was shortened by 6 bases and J by 3 bases, with 18 bases between the two germline ends. Germline V gives CDR1 KGHSH, CDR2 LQKENI. The CDR3 runs to 16 residues. For the CDR3, the DNA is TGTGCCAGCTCCCCCGCGGGGTCGGCGGGCTACAATGAGCAGTTCTTC. Its protein product is CASSPAGSAGYNEQFF.

V is TRBV4-3 and J is TRBJ2-3; perhaps TRBD1 as D (6 bases). V lost 0 bases to trimming and J lost 7 bases, with 11 bases between them. Germline V gene lookup returns CDR1 LGHNA and CDR2 YSLEER. CDR3 length: 14 amino acids. The CDR3 protein is CASSQDGDTHTQYF. The CDR3 bases are TGCGCCAGCAGCCAAGATGGGGACACTCATACGCAGTATTTT.

V is TRBV20-1 and J is TRBJ2-1, with D perhaps TRBD1 (5 bases). There are 12 residues in the CDR3. The germline V gene has CDR1 DFQATT and CDR2 SNEGSKA (reference sequence). V lost 5 bases, J lost 14 bases, and 19 bases lay in between. This CDR3 reads CSAPSQGYSKFF. The CDR3 DNA follows: TGCAGTGCTCCCTCTCAGGGATATTCGAAGTTCTTC.

This clonotype occurred a few times. The chain combines TRBV20-1 with TRBJ2-5; D unclear. The CDR3 has 14 amino acids. Germline CDR1 reads DFQATT; CDR2 reads SNEGSKA (reference sequence). V gave up 3 bases and J gave up 1 base, with 12 bases separating them. The CDR3 protein is CSARDPGIQETQYF. DNA for the CDR3: TGCAGTGCTAGGGACCCCGGCATCCAAGAGACCCAGTACTTC.

V and J are TRBV7-2 and TRBJ2-7; D might be TRBD1 (5 bases). Per the germline V gene, CDR1 is SGHTA and CDR2 is FQGNSA. This CDR3 is built from 14 residues. Trimming shortened V by 8 bases and J by 0 bases, and 14 bases separated the two germline ends. In DNA, the CDR3 is TGTGCCAGCCTTAAAGGGGCTGACTCCTACGAGCAGTACTTC. It translates to CASLKGADSYEQYF.

This clonotype was observed a few times. This chain uses TRBV27 with TRBJ2-1; 10 bases agree with TRBD2. The CDR3 sequence is 13 residues long. Germline CDR1 reads MNHEY; CDR2 reads SMNVEV (reference sequence). After removal of 2 bases from V and 9 bases from J, the junction contained 1 base not matched to a gene. For the CDR3, the DNA is TGTGCCAGCAGTTTAAGGACTAGCGGTGAGCAGTTCTTC. Protein: CASSLRTSGEQFF.

The J gene is TRBJ2-3, the V gene TRBV4-3; TRBD2 matches 8 bases. CDR3 length: 15 amino acids. Looked up from germline, CDR1 is LGHNA and CDR2 is YSLEER. Losses at the gene ends were 0 bases for V and 4 bases for J; bases not matched to a gene: 3. CDR3 in amino acids: CASSQDTAGADTQYF. The CDR3 bases are TGCGCCAGCAGCCAAGATACAGCGGGAGCAGATACGCAGTATTTT.

The chain links TRBV14 to TRBJ2-5; D not certain. Deletions cut 2 bases from V and 11 bases from J, with 18 bases between. This CDR3 is 14 amino acids long. Germline CDR1 reads SGHDN; CDR2 reads FVKESK. The CDR3 region is CASSQWQAHNEQYF. The CDR3 DNA reads as TGTGCCAGCAGCCAATGGCAGGCCCACAATGAGCAGTACTTC.

On this clonotype: Sequence at one end of the junction differs from germline and may be a read error. The V gene is TRBV27, the J gene TRBJ2-7; 8 bases align to TRBD1. CDR3 length: 11 amino acids. The germline gives CDR1 MNHEY, CDR2 SMNVEV (reference sequence). The CDR3 region has the DNA TGCCTGACAGGGGCGGGGTACGAGCAGTACTTC. Its protein product is CLTGAGYEQYF.

The chain recombines TRBV20-1 with TRBJ2-3; D is perhaps TRBD2 (6 bases). The V end was cut by 7 bases, the J end by 4 bases, with 12 bases between. The CDR3 has 12 amino acids. CDR1 is DFQATT and CDR2 is SNEGSKA in the germline V gene (reference sequence). The CDR3 here is CSGGKAADTQYF. CDR3 nucleotide sequence: TGCAGTGGCGGGAAAGCAGCAGATACGCAGTATTTT.

This clonotype has more than one count but fewer than ten. The rearrangement uses TRBV27 and TRBJ2-7, with unresolved D. The CDR3 runs to 13 residues. Trimming took 5 bases from V and 1 from J, leaving 9 bases between them. Germline lookup yields CDR1 MNHEY and CDR2 SMNVEV (reference sequence). In nucleotides, the CDR3 is TGTGCCAGCAGTGATGATCGATCCTACGAGCAGTACTTC. This codes for CASSDDRSYEQYF.

This clonotype came up a few times. The CDR3 DNA reads TGTGCCAGCAGCCAAAGGTCCGACAGTTATGGCTACACCTTC. It codes for CASSQRSDSYGYTF. The V gene is TRBV4-2, the J gene TRBJ1-2; possibly TRBD1 for D (5 bases). CDR1 and CDR2 from the germline V gene are LGHNA and YNFKEQ. Trimming pared 2 bases from V and 5 bases from J, leaving 12 bases between. The CDR3 spans 14 residues.

This clonotype appeared a few times. This rearrangement joins TRBV29-1 to TRBJ1-1; 8 bases line up with TRBD1. The CDR3 has 13 residues. Germline V CDR1 and CDR2: SQVTM, ANQGSEA. The J segment lost 0 bases and the V segment lost 7 bases, leaving 4 bases of the junction unmatched. The CDR3 loop is CSATGGMNTEAFF. DNA for the CDR3: TGCAGCGCCACAGGGGGGATGAACACTGAAGCTTTCTTT.

This rearrangement joins TRBV27 to TRBJ2-1; TRBD2 aligns across 7 bases. CDR3 size: 16 residues. Trimming removed 2 bases from V and 4 bases from J; junction bases left unmatched: 8. Per the germline V gene, CDR1 is MNHEY and CDR2 is SMNVEV (reference sequence). CDR3 nucleotide sequence: TGTGCCAGCAGTTTAAGGCTAGCGGCGATATACAATGAGCAGTTCTTC. Translating gives CASSLRLAAIYNEQFF.

The chain links TRBV7-9 to TRBJ1-2; no clear D. The CDR3 has 11 residues. CDR1 SEHNR and CDR2 FQNEAQ come from the germline V gene (reference sequence). The V end was cut by 4 bases, the J end by 8 bases, with 8 bases between. The chain's CDR3 is CASSSFPGYTF. DNA for the CDR3: TGTGCCAGCAGCTCTTTCCCCGGCTACACCTTC.

The chain recombines TRBV20-1 with TRBJ2-7; 8 positions match TRBD2. Germline V gives CDR1 DFQATT, CDR2 SNEGSKA (reference sequence). After removal of 1 base from V and 3 bases from J, the junction contained 2 bases not matched to a gene. The CDR3 is 13 amino acids. The CDR3 spells CSARVLAGYEQYF. In DNA, the CDR3 is TGCAGTGCTAGAGTCCTAGCGGGCTACGAGCAGTACTTC.

This clonotype has only one observation. The J gene is TRBJ2-5, the V gene TRBV7-6; TRBD1 is a possible D gene (6 bases). V gave up 5 bases and J gave up 5 bases, with 21 bases separating them. Germline V gives CDR1 SGHVS, CDR2 FNYEAQ. The length of the CDR3 is 16 residues. Here the CDR3 reads CASSQNRAALVETQYF. The CDR3 DNA is TGTGCCAGCAGCCAAAACAGGGCTGCCCTGGTGGAGACCCAGTACTTC.

The chain combines TRBV9 with TRBJ1-2; D is perhaps TRBD1 (5 bases). CDR3 size: 13 residues. Per germline, CDR1 SGDLS and CDR2 YYNGEE. Deletions cut 3 bases from V and 5 bases from J, with 11 bases between. In DNA form, the CDR3 reads TGTGCCAGCAGCGCGGGGGGAGGTTATGGCTACACCTTC. Its protein is CASSAGGGYGYTF.

The CDR3 sequence is CASSFRLAGAFGAEQFF. DNA for the CDR3: TGTGCCAGCAGTTTCAGGCTAGCGGGAGCTTTCGGGGCTGAGCAGTTCTTC. This chain joins TRBV28 and TRBJ2-1; 10 nucleotides agree with TRBD2. The CDR3 is 17 amino acids. V trimming: 3 bases; J trimming: 9 bases; junction bases outside the gene matches: 14. Germline V gene data show CDR1 as MDHEN and CDR2 as SYDVKM. The full variable domain, completed using reference TRBV28 and TRBJ2-1, is DVKVTQSSRYLVKRTGEKVFLECVQDMDHENMFWYRQDPGLGLRLIYFSYDVKMKEKGDIPEGYSVSREKKERFSLILESASTNQTSMYLCASSFRLAGAFGAEQFFGPGTRLTVL.

This clonotype showed up just a few times. This sequence joins TRBV20-1 and TRBJ2-1, with D uncertain. Per germline, CDR1 DFQATT and CDR2 SNEGSKA (reference sequence). Between the trimmed V and J ends, which lost 3 bases and 7 bases, there was a span of 16 bases. This CDR3 is built from 14 residues. CDR3 region: CSASVAATTNEQFF. The CDR3 bases are TGCAGTGCTAGCGTGGCAGCAACTACTAATGAGCAGTTCTTC.

The V call is TRBV7-7, the J call TRBJ2-7, with D uncertain. Germline V gene lookup returns CDR1 SSHAT and CDR2 FNYEAQ (reference sequence). V lost 1 base to trimming and J lost 2 bases, with 6 bases between them. The CDR3 has 13 residues. The CDR3 loop is CASSLEATYEQYF. Written as DNA, the CDR3 is TGTGCCAGCAGCTTAGAGGCAACCTACGAGCAGTACTTC.